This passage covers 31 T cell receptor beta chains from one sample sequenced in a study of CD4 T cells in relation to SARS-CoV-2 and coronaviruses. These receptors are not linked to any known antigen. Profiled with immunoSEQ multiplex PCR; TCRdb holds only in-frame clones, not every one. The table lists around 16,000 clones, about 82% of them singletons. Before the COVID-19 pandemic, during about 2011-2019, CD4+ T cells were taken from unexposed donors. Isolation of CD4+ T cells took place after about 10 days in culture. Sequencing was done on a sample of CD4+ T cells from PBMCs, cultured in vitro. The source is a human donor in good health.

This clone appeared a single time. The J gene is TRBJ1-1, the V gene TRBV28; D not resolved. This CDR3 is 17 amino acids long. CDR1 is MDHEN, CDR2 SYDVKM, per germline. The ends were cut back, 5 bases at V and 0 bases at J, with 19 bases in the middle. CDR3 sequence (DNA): TGTGCCAGCAGTCCGCGGGGAGGGCCTCGAATGAACACTGAAGCTTTCTTT. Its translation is CASSPRGGPRMNTEAFF.

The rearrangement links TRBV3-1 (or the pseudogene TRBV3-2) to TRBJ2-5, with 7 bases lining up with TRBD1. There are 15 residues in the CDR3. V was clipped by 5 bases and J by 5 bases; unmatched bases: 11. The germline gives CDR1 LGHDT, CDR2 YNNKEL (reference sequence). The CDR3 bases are TGTGCCAGCAGCGCCGGGATAGGGGGCTGGGAGACCCAGTACTTC. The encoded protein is CASSAGIGGWETQYF.

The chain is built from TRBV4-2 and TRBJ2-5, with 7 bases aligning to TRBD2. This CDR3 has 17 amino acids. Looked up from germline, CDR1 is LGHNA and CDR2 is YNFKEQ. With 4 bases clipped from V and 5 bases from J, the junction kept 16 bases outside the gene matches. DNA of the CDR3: TGTGCCAGCAGCCGACTAGCCCAAGGGATCCAAGGGGAGACCCAGTACTTC. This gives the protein CASSRLAQGIQGETQYF.

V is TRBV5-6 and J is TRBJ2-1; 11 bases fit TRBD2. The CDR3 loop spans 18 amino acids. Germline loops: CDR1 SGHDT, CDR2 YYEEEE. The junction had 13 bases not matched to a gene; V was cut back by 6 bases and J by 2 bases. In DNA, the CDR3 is TGTGCCAGCACCCTCCTAAAGGGACTAGCGGACACCTACAATGAGCAGTTCTTC. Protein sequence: CASTLLKGLADTYNEQFF.

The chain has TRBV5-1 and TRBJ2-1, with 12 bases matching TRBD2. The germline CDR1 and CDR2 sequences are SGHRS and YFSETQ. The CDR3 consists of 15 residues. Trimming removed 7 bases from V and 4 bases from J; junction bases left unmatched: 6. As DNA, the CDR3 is TGCGCCAGCGGGGCGACTAGCGGGAGTTACAATGAGCAGTTCTTC. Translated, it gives CASGATSGSYNEQFF.

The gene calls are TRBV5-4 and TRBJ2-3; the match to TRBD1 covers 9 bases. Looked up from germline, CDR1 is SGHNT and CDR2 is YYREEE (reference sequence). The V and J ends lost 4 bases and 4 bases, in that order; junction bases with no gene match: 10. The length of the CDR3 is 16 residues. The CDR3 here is CASSGPGQGIADTQYF. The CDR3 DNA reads TGTGCCAGCAGCGGGCCGGGACAGGGAATCGCAGATACGCAGTATTTT.

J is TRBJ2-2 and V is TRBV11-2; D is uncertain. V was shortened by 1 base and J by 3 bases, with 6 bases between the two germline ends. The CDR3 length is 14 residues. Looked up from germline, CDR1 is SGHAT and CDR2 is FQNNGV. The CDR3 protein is CASSLASYTGELFF. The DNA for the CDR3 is TGTGCCAGCAGCTTAGCTTCTTACACCGGGGAGCTGTTTTTT.

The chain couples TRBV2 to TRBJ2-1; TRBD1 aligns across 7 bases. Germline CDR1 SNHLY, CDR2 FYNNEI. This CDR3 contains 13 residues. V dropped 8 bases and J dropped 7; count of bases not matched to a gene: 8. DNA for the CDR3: TGTGCCAGCCTAAGGGACAGAGGGAATGAGCAGTTCTTC. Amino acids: CASLRDRGNEQFF.

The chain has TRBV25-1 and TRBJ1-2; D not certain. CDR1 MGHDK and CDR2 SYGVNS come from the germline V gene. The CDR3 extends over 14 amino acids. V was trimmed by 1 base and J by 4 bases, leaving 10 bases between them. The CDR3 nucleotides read TGTGCCAGCAGTGAATCAAGGCGCTTCTATGGCTACACCTTC. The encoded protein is CASSESRRFYGYTF.

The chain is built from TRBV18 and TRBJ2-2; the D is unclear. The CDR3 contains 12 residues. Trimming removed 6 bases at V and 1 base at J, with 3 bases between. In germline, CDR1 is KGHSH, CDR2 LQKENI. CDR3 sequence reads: CASSGNTGELFF. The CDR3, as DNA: TGTGCCAGCTCGGGGAACACCGGGGAGCTGTTTTTT.

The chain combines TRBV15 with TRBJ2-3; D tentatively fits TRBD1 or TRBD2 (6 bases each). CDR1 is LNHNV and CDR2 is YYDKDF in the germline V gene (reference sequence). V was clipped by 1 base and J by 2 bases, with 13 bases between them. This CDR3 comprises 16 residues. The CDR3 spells CATSRGSGANTDTQYF. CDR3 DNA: TGTGCCACCAGCAGAGGGTCGGGGGCAAACACAGATACGCAGTATTTT.

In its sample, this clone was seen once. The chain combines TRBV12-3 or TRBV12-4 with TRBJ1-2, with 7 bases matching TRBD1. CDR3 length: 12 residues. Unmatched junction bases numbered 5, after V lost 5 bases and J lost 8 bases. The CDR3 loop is CASSRTDRGYTF. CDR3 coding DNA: TGTGCCAGCAGTAGAACGGACAGGGGCTACACCTTC.

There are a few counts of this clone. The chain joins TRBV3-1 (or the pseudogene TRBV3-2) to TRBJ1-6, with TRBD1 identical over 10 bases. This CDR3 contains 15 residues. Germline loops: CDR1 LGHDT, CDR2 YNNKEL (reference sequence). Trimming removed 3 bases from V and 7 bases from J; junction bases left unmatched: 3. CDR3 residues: CASSHMDRGNSPLHF. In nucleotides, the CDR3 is TGTGCCAGCAGCCACATGGACAGGGGGAATTCACCCCTCCACTTT.

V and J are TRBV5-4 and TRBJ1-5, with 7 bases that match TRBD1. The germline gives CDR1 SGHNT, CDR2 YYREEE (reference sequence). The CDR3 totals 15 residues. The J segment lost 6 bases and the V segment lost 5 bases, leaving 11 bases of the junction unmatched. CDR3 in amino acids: CASSYDRVLSQPQHF. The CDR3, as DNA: TGTGCCAGCAGTTATGACAGGGTCCTAAGTCAGCCCCAGCATTTT.

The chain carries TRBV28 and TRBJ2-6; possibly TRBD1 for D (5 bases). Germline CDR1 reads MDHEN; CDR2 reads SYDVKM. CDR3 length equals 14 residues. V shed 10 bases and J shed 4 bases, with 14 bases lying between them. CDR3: CATFPGSGANVLTF. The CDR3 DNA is TGTGCCACTTTTCCAGGGTCCGGGGCCAACGTCCTGACTTTC.

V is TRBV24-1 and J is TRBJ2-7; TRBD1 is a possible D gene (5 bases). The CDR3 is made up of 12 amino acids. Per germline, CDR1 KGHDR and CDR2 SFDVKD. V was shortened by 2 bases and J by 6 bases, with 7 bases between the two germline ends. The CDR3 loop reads CATSDSDTEQYF. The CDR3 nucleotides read TGTGCCACCAGTGATTCGGACACCGAGCAGTACTTC.

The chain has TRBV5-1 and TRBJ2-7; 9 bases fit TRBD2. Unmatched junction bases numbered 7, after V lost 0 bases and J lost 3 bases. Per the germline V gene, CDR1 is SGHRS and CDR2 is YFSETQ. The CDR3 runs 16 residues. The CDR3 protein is CASSLGFLAGFYEQYF. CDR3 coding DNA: TGCGCCAGCAGCTTGGGATTCCTAGCGGGATTCTACGAGCAGTACTTC.

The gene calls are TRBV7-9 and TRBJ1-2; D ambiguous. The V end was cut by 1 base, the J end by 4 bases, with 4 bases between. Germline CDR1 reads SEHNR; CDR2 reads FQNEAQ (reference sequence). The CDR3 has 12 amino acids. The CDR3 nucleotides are TGTGCCAGCAGCTTAGGTATCTATGGCTACACCTTC. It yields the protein CASSLGIYGYTF.

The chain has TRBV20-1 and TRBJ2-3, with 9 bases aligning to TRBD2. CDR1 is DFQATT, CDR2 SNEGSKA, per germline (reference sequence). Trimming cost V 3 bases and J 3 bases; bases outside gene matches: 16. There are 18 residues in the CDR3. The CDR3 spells CSASSPLSSGSNTDTQYF. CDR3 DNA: TGCAGTGCTAGTTCCCCTCTTAGTAGCGGGAGCAATACAGATACGCAGTATTTT.

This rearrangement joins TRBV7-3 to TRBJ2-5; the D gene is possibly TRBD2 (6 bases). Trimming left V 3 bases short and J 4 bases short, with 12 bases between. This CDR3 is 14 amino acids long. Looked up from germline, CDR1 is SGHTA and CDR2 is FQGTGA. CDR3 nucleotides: TGTGCCAGCAGCTTTTCCGGGAGTAGAGAGACCCAGTACTTC. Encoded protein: CASSFSGSRETQYF.

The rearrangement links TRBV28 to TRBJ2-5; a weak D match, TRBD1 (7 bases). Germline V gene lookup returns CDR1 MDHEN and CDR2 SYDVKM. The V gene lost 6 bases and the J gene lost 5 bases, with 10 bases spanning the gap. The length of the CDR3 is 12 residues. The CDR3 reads CASRTGRETQYF. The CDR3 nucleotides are TGTGCCAGCAGGACAGGGAGGGAGACCCAGTACTTC.

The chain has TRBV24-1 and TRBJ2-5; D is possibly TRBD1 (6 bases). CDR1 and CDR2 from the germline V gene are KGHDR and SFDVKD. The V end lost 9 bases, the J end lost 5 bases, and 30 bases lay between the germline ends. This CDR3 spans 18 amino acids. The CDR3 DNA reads TGTGCCACCTCCGAAGGCAGGGGTGCGTGGTTCGAATTGGAGACCCAGTACTTC. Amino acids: CATSEGRGAWFELETQYF.

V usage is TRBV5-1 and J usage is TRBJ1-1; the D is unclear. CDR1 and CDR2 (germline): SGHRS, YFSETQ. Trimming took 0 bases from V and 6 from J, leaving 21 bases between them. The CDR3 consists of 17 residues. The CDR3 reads CASSLGPATDSVAEAFF. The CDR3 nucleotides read TGCGCCAGCAGCTTGGGACCAGCGACGGATAGTGTCGCTGAAGCTTTCTTT.

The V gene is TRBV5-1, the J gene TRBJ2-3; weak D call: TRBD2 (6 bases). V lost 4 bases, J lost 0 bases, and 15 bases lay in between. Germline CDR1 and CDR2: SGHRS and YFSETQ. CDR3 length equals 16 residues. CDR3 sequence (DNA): TGCGCCAGCAGCATGGGGCGGGGTGCTAGCACAGATACGCAGTATTTT. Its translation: CASSMGRGASTDTQYF.

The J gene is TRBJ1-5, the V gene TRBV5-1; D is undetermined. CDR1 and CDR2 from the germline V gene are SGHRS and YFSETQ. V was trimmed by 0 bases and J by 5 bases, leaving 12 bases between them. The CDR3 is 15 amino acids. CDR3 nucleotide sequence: TGCGCCAGCAGCTTGGGCGGGATAGATGATCAGCCCCAGCATTTT. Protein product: CASSLGGIDDQPQHF.

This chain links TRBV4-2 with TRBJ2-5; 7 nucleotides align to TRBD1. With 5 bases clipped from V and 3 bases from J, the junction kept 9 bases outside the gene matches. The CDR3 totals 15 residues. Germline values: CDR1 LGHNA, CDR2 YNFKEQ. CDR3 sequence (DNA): TGTGCCAGCAGCGATTACAGGGGCGATAAAGAGACCCAGTACTTC. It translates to CASSDYRGDKETQYF.

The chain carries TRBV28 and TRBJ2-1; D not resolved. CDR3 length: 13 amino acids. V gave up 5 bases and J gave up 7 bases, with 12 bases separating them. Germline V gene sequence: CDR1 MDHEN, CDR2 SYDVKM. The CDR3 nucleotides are TGTGCCAGCAGTCCCCTCGGCCGGAATGAGCAGTTCTTC. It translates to CASSPLGRNEQFF.

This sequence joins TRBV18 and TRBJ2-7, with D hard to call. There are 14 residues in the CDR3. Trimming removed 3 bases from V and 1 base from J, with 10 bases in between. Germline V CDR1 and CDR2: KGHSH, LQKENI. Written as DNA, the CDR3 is TGTGCCAGCTCACCCAGTGTCCAGTCCTACGAGCAGTACTTC. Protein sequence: CASSPSVQSYEQYF. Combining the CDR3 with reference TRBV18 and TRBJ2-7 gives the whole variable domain NAGVMQNPRHLVRRRGQEARLRCSPMKGHSHVYWYRQLPEEGLKFMVYLQKENIIDESGMPKERFSAEFPKEGPSILRIQQVVRGDSAAYFCASSPSVQSYEQYFGPGTRLTVT.

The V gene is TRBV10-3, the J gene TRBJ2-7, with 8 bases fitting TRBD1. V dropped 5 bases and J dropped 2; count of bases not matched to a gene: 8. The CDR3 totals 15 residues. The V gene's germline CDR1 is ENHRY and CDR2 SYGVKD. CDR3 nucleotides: TGTGCCATCAGTTTTGGGACAGGCGCCGCCTACGAGCAGTACTTC. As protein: CAISFGTGAAYEQYF.

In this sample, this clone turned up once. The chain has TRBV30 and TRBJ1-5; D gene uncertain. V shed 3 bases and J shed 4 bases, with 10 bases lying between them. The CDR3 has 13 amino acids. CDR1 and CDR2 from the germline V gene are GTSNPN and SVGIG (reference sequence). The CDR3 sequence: CAWSSGQNQPQHF. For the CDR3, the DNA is TGTGCCTGGAGCTCTGGGCAGAATCAGCCCCAGCATTTT.

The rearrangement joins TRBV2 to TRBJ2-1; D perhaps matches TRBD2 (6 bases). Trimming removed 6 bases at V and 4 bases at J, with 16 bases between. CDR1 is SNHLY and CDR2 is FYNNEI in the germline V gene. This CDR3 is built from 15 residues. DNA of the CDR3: TGTGCCAGCAGGGGGGACTTCCGCCGATACAATGAGCAGTTCTTC. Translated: CASRGDFRRYNEQFF.